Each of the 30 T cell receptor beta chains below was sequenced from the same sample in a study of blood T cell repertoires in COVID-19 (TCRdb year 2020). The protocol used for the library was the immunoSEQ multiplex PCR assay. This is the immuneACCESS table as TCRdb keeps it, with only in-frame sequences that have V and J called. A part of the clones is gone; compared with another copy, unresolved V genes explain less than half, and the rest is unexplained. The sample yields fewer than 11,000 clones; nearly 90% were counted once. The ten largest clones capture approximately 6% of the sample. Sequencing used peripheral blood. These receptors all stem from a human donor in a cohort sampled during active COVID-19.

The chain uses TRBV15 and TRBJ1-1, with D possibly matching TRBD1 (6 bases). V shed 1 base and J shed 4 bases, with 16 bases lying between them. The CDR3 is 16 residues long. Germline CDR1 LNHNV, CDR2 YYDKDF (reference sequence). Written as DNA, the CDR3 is TGTGCCACCAGCAGAGGACGGGCGGCAGGGGCCACTGAAGCTTTCTTT. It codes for CATSRGRAAGATEAFF. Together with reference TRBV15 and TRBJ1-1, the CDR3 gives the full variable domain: DAMVIQNPRYQVTQFGKPVTLSCSQTLNHNVMYWYQQKSSQAPKLLFHYYDKDFNNEADTPDNFQSRRPNTSFCFLDIRSPGLGDTAMYLCATSRGRAAGATEAFFGQGTRLTVV.

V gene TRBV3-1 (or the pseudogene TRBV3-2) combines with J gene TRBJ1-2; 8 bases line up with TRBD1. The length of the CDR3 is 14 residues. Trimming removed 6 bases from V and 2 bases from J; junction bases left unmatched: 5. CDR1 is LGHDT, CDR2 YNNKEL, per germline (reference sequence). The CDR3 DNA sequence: TGTGCCAGCAGGGGGACAGGTCTGAACTATGGCTACACCTTC. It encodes CASRGTGLNYGYTF.

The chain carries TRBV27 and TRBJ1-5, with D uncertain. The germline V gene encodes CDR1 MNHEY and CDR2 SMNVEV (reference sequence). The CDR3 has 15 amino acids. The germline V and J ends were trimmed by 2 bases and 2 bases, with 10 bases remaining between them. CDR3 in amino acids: CASSLEALGNQPQHF. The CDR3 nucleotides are TGTGCCAGCAGTTTAGAGGCTTTGGGCAATCAGCCCCAGCATTTT.

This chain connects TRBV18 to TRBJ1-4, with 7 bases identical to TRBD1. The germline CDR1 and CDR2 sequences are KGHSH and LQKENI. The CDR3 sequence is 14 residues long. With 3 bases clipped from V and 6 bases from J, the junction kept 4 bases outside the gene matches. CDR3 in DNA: TGTGCCAGCTCACCCGGGACAGTTGATGAAAAACTGTTTTTT. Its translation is CASSPGTVDEKLFF.

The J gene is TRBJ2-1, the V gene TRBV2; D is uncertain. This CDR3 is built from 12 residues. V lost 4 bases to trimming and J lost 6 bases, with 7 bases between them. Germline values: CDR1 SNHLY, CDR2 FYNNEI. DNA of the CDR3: TGTGCCAGCAGTGGTCCACTCAATGAGCAGTTCTTC. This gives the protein CASSGPLNEQFF.

The CDR3 here is CASSRLGTAIRMNTEAFF. In nucleotides, the CDR3 is TGTGCCAGCAGCCGTCTTGGGACAGCGATTAGGATGAACACTGAAGCTTTCTTT. The chain combines TRBV5-6 with TRBJ1-1; TRBD1 matches 7 bases. This CDR3 is built from 18 residues. J lost 0 bases, V lost 4 bases, and 15 bases had no gene match. Germline CDR1 is SGHDT and CDR2 is YYEEEE.

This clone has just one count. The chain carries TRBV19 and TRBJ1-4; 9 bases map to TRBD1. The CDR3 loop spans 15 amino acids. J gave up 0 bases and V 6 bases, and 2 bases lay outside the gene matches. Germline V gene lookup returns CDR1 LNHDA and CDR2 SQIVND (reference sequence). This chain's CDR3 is CASSRDRATNEKLFF. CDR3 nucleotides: TGTGCCAGTAGCCGGGACAGGGCAACTAATGAAAAACTGTTTTTT. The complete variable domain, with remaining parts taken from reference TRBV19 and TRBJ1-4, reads DGGITQSPKYLFRKEGQNVTLSCEQNLNHDAMYWYRQDPGQGLRLIYYSQIVNDFQKGDIAEGYSVSREKKESFPLTVTSAQKNPTAFYLCASSRDRATNEKLFFGSGTQLSVL.

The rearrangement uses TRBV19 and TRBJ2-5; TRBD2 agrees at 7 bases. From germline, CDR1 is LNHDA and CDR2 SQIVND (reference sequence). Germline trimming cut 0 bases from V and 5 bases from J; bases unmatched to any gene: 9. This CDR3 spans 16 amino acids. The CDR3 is CASSIDRGGRAETQYF. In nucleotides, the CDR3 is TGTGCCAGTAGTATAGATCGGGGAGGGCGTGCGGAGACCCAGTACTTC.

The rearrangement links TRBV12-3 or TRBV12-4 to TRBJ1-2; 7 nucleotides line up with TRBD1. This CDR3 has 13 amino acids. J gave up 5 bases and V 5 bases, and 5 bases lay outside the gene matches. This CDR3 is CASSTGTVYGYTF. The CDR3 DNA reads TGTGCCAGCAGTACTGGGACAGTGTATGGCTACACCTTC.

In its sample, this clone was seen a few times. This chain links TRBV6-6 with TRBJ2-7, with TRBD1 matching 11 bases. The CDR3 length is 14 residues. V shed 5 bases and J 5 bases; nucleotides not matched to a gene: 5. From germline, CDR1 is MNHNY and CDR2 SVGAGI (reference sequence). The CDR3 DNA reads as TGTGCCAGCAGTAAGGGACAGGGGGTGGACGAGCAGTACTTC. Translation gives CASSKGQGVDEQYF.

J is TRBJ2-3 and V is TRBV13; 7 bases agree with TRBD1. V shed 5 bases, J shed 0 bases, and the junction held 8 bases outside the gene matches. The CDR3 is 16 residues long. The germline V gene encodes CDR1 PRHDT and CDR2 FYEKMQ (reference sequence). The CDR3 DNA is TGTGCCAGCAGCCCTCGACAGGGCCGGAGCACAGATACGCAGTATTTT. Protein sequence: CASSPRQGRSTDTQYF.

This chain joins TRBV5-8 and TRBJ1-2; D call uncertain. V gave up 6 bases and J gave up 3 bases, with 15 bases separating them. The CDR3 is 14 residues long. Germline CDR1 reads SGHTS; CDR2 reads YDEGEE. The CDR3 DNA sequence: TGTGCCAGCACCCCTAGAGAGGCGTACTATGGCTACACCTTC. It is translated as CASTPREAYYGYTF. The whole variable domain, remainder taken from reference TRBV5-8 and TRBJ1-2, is EAGVTQSPTHLIKTRGQQATLRCSPISGHTSVYWYQQALGLGLQFLLWYDEGEERNRGNFPPRFSGRQFPNYSSELNVNALELEDSALYLCASTPREAYYGYTFGSGTRLTVV.

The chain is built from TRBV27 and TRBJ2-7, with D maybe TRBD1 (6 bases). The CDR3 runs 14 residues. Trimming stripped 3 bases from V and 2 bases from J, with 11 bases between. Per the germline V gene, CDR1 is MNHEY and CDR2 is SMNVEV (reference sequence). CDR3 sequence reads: CASSFAGVPYEQYF. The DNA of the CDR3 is TGTGCCAGCAGTTTTGCAGGGGTCCCCTACGAGCAGTACTTC.

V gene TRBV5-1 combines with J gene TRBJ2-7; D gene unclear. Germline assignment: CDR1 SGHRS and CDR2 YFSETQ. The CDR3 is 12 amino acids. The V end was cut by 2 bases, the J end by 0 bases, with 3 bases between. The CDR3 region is CASSFSSYEQYF. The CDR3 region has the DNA TGCGCCAGCAGCTTCAGCTCCTACGAGCAGTACTTC.

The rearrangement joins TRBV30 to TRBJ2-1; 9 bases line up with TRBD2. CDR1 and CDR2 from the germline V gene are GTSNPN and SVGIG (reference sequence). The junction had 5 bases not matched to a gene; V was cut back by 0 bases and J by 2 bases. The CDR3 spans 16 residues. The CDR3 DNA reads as TGTGCCTGGAGTGTACGAGCGGGGGGAGCCTACAATGAGCAGTTCTTC. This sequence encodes CAWSVRAGGAYNEQFF.

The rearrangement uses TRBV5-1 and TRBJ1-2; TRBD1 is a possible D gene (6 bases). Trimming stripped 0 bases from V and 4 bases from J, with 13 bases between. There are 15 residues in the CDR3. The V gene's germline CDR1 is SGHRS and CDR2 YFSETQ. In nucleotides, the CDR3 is TGCGCCAGCAGCTTGGATGACAGGATTCGCTATGGCTACACCTTC. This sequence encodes CASSLDDRIRYGYTF.

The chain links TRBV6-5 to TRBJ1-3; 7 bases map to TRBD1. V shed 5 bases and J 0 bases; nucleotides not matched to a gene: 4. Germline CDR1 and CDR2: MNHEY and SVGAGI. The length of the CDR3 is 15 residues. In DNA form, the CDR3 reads TGTGCCAGCAGTCTAACAGGGGACTCTGGAAACACCATATATTTT. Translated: CASSLTGDSGNTIYF.

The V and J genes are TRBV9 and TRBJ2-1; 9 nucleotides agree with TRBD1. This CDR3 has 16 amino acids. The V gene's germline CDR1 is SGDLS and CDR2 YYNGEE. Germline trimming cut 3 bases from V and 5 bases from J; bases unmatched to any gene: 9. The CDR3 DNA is TGTGCCAGCAGCGATGCAACAGGGGGCTTGGACAATGAGCAGTTCTTC. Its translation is CASSDATGGLDNEQFF.

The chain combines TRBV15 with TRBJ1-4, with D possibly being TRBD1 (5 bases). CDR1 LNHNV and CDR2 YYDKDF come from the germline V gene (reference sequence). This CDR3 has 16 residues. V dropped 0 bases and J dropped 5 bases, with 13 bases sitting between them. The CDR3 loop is CATSRDGGATNEKLFF. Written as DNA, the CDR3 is TGTGCCACCAGCAGAGATGGTGGGGCGACAAATGAAAAACTGTTTTTT.

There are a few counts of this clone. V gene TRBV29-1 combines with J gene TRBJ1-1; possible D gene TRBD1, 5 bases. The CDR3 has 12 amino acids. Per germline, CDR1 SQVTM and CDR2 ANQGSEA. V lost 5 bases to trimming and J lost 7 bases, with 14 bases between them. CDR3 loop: CSVCGTGLEAFF. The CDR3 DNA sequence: TGCAGCGTTTGCGGGACGGGCCTTGAAGCTTTCTTT.

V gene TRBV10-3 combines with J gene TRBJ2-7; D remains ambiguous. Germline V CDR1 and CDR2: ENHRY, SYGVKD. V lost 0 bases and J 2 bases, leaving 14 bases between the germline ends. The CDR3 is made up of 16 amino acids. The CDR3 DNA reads TGTGCCATCAGTGAGTCGCGAACTGGCGGAACCTACGAGCAGTACTTC. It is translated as CAISESRTGGTYEQYF.

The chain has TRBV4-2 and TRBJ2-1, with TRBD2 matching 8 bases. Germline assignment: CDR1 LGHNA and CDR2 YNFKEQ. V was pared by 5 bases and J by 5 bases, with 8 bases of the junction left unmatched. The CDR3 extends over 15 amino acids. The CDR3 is CASSIEGGGNNEQFF. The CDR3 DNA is TGTGCCAGCAGCATCGAGGGCGGGGGGAACAATGAGCAGTTCTTC.

CDR3 DNA sequence: TGTGCCAGCAGCTTGGACAGCGGGGCGACCTATACGCAGTATTTT. This gives the protein CASSLDSGATYTQYF. The chain employs TRBV5-4 and TRBJ2-3; 7 bases align to TRBD2. This CDR3 region has 15 residues. Germline V gene sequence: CDR1 SGHNT, CDR2 YYREEE (reference sequence). V trimming: 0 bases; J trimming: 7 bases; junction bases outside the gene matches: 8.

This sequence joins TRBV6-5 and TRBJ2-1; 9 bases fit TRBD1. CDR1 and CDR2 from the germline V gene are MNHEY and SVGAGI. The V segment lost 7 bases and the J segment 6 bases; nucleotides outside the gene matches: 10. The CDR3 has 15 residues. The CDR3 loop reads CASITAGTGSNEQFF. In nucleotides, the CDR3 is TGTGCCAGCATTACCGCCGGGACAGGGAGCAATGAGCAGTTCTTC.

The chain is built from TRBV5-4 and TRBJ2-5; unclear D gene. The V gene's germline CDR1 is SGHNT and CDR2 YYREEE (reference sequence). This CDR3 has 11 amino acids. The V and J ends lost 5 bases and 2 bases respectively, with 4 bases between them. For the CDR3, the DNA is TGTGCCAGCAGTTTACAAGAGACCCAGTACTTC. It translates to CASSLQETQYF.

The CDR3 nucleotides read TGTGCCAGCAGCTTAAAACTACTAGAGCAGTACTTC. This gives the protein CASSLKLLEQYF. The chain has TRBV13 and TRBJ2-5, with a possible D match to TRBD2 (5 bases). The CDR3 is 12 amino acids. Trimming took 2 bases from V and 11 from J, leaving 12 bases between them. From germline, CDR1 is PRHDT and CDR2 FYEKMQ (reference sequence).

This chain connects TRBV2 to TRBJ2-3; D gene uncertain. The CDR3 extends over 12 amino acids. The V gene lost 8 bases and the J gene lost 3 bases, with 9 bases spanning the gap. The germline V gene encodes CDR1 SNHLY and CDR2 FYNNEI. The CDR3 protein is CASEEATDTQYF. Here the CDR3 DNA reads TGTGCCAGCGAAGAGGCTACAGATACGCAGTATTTT. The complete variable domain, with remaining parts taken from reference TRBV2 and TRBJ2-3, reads EPEVTQTPSHQVTQMGQEVILRCVPISNHLYFYWYRQILGQKVEFLVSFYNNEISEKSEIFDDQFSVERPDGSNFTLKIRSTKLEDSAMYFCASEEATDTQYFGPGTRLTVL.

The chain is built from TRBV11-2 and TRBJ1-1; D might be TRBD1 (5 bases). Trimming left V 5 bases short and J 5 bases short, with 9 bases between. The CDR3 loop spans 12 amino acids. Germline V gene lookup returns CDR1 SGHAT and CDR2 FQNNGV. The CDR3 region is CASSRGGTEAFF. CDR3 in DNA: TGTGCCAGCAGCCGGGGGGGAACTGAAGCTTTCTTT.

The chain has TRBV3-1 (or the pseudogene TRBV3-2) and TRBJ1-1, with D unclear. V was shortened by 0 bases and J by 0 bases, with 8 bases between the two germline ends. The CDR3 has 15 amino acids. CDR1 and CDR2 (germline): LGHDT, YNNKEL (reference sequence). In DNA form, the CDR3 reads TGTGCCAGCAGCCAAGAAGTCAGGTTGAACACTGAAGCTTTCTTT. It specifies CASSQEVRLNTEAFF.

The CDR3, as DNA: TGTGCCAGCCAGGACGCTAGCGGGGCCAAGGGAGATACGCAGTATTTT. Translated: CASQDASGAKGDTQYF. The J gene is TRBJ2-3, the V gene TRBV28, with 9 bases that match TRBD2. This CDR3 is 16 amino acids long. Germline V gives CDR1 MDHEN, CDR2 SYDVKM. With 8 bases clipped from V and 5 bases from J, the junction kept 14 bases outside the gene matches. The variable domain in full, with the rest retrieved from reference TRBV28 and TRBJ2-3, is DVKVTQSSRYLVKRTGEKVFLECVQDMDHENMFWYRQDPGLGLRLIYFSYDVKMKEKGDIPEGYSVSREKKERFSLILESASTNQTSMYLCASQDASGAKGDTQYFGPGTRLTVL.